Sequencing of this T cell receptor beta chain was carried out in a study of blood T cell repertoires in COVID-19. As for the study in general: COVID-19 samples, acute and convalescent, were from the United States, Italy and Spain.

The V gene's germline CDR1 is LNHDA and CDR2 SQIVND (reference sequence). The CDR3 totals 14 residues. Trimming pared 5 bases from V and 3 bases from J, leaving 14 bases between. Per the original data handling: Researchers report that nucleated cell counts were estimated from reference gene primer amplification. Clones were sequenced by immunoSEQ multiplex PCR, and TCRdb holds only the in-frame ones, with some missing. For V, J and clone size, that table is used; D and trimming come from the DNA. The sample gives around 190,000 clones, around 80% of which show up once; around 7% is in the top ten. The sequenced sample consisted of peripheral blood. The chain is built from TRBV19 and TRBJ2-7; D call uncertain. The TCR was taken from a human donor in a cohort sampled during active COVID-19. The CDR3: CASSQAVASYEQYF. The CDR3 DNA reads as TGTGCCAGTAGTCAGGCAGTGGCGAGCTACGAGCAGTACTTC.